This is a list of T cell receptor beta chains from one sample in a study of blood T cell repertoires in COVID-19. Here immunoSEQ multiplex PCR was the method, and the copy in TCRdb shows in-frame clones only, minus some. Found here are tens of thousands of clones, 75% to 90% of them singletons; the top ten hold 13% to 15%. Sequences were obtained from peripheral blood. The source is a woman aged 70-85 years with acute or convalescent COVID-19. CDR3s include the opening cysteine and the closing phenylalanine or tryptophan. The D gene is left open where the match is weak. The size entry is marked missing in some rows and otherwise reads once, few, many or a size class.

clone size | D gene | J gene | CDR3 length | V gene | CDR3 protein | CDR3 DNA
. | . | TRBJ2-7 | 13 | TRBV28 | CASQGMIWDEQYF | TGTGCCAGTCAGGGGATGATCTGGGACGAGCAGTACTTC
. | TRBD2 | TRBJ2-2 | 17 | TRBV19 | CASEPRGTSRNTGELFF | TGTGCCAGCGAACCCAGGGGGACTAGCCGTAACACCGGGGAGCTGTTTTTT
few | . | TRBJ1-2 | 12 | TRBV5-4 | CASSSGEYGYTF | TGTGCCAGCAGCTCGGGGGAATATGGCTACACCTTC
. | . | TRBJ1-2 | 15 | TRBV6-6 | CASSYDPGAGNGYTF | TGTGCCAGCAGTTACGACCCGGGTGCCGGGAATGGCTACACCTTC
. | TRBD2 | TRBJ2-1 | 16 | TRBV28 | CASSPEGREYNNEQFF | TGTGCCAGCAGCCCTGAGGGGCGGGAGTACAACAATGAGCAGTTCTTC
. | TRBD1 | TRBJ2-2 | 16 | TRBV28 | CASRIQRDRGAGELFF | TGTGCCAGCAGAATTCAACGGGACAGGGGGGCCGGGGAGCTGTTTTTT
. | TRBD1 | TRBJ2-1 | 14 | TRBV11-2 | CASSLDPGTGNPFF | TGTGCCAGCAGCTTAGATCCCGGGACAGGGAATCCGTTCTTC
. | . | TRBJ2-7 | 12 | TRBV28 | CASLAGSYEQYF | TGTGCCAGCCTGGCAGGGTCCTACGAGCAGTACTTC
. | TRBD1 | TRBJ2-7 | 16 | TRBV19 | CASGTTPGQGAGEQYF | TGTGCCAGTGGTACCACCCCGGGACAGGGGGCGGGAGAGCAGTACTTC
. | . | TRBJ1-5 | 12 | TRBV27 | CASSFPGQPQHF | TGTGCCAGCAGTTTCCCAGGGCAGCCCCAGCATTTT
few | TRBD1 | TRBJ2-6 | 17 | TRBV10-3 | CAIREPGQTSGANVLTF | TGTGCCATCAGAGAACCGGGACAGACCTCTGGGGCCAACGTCCTGACTTTC
. | . | TRBJ2-4 | 15 | TRBV7-9 | CASSLAGRGKNIQYF | TGTGCCAGCAGCTTAGCAGGGAGAGGCAAAAACATTCAGTACTTC
. | . | TRBJ1-2 | 11 | TRBV20-1 | CSAWDLGGYTF | TGCAGTGCTTGGGACTTAGGGGGCTACACCTTC
few | . | TRBJ2-2 | 14 | TRBV15 | CATSRGGETGELFF | TGTGCCACCAGCAGAGGTGGGGAGACCGGGGAGCTGTTTTTT
. | TRBD1 | TRBJ1-1 | 16 | TRBV2 | CASSARGRGMNTEAFF | TGTGCCAGCAGTGCTAGGGGGCGCGGGATGAACACTGAAGCTTTCTTT
. | . | TRBJ2-1 | 15 | TRBV2 | CASRAGLISYNEQFF | TGTGCCAGCAGGGCCGGACTGATCTCCTACAATGAGCAGTTCTTC
. | . | TRBJ1-5 | 17 | TRBV7-8 | CASSSTSVLFSNQPQHF | TGTGCCAGCAGCTCCACCTCAGTTCTTTTTAGCAATCAGCCCCAGCATTTT
. | . | TRBJ1-1 | 11 | TRBV20-1 | CSAPSLTEAFF | TGCAGTGCCCCTAGCCTCACTGAAGCTTTCTTT
. | . | TRBJ2-3 | 13 | TRBV7-2 | CASRSGGTDTQYF | TGTGCCAGCAGGTCAGGAGGGACAGATACGCAGTATTTT
. | TRBD2 | TRBJ2-1 | 16 | TRBV7-9 | CASSPGLAGGRREQFF | TGTGCCAGCAGCCCCGGACTAGCGGGAGGGCGTCGGGAGCAGTTCTTC
once | TRBD2 | TRBJ2-7 | 14 | TRBV6-6 | CAISGTSGSYEQYF | TGTGCCATCAGCGGGACTAGCGGCTCCTACGAGCAGTACTTC
. | . | TRBJ2-3 | 16 | TRBV21-1 | CASSKRHRADTDTQYF | TGTGCCAGCAGCAAGAGACACAGGGCCGACACAGATACGCAGTATTTT
. | TRBD1 | TRBJ2-2 | 15 | TRBV6-5 | CATTRKQGGTGELFF | TGTGCCACCACACGGAAACAGGGGGGCACCGGGGAGCTGTTTTTT
once | TRBD1 | TRBJ1-2 | 18 | TRBV2 | CASSSGQARPNSNYGYTF | TGTGCCAGCAGCTCGGGACAGGCGAGACCGAATTCTAACTATGGCTACACCTTC
. | . | TRBJ1-5 | 15 | TRBV27 | CASSLYPGGNQPQHF | TGTGCCAGCAGTCTGTACCCAGGGGGCAATCAGCCCCAGCATTTT
once | . | TRBJ2-7 | 13 | TRBV27 | CASSFGGFYEQYF | TGTGCCAGCAGTTTCGGGGGATTCTACGAGCAGTACTTC
. | TRBD2 | TRBJ2-7 | 14 | TRBV25-1 | CASSGLAASYEQYF | TGTGCCAGCAGTGGACTAGCGGCTTCCTACGAGCAGTACTTC
. | TRBD2 | TRBJ2-5 | 17 | TRBV2 | CASRAGGLAGGPETQYF | TGTGCCAGCAGAGCGGGTGGGCTAGCGGGAGGGCCGGAGACCCAGTACTTC
. | TRBD2 | TRBJ2-3 | 14 | TRBV24-1 | CATGLAGVTDTQYF | TGTGCCACCGGACTAGCGGGAGTCACAGATACGCAGTATTTT